Given below is one T cell receptor (beta chain) in context. Its antigen is unknown. The assay was immunoSEQ multiplex PCR, and TCRdb's table has in-frame clones only and misses some. In the table there are tens of thousands of clones, roughly four fifths of which are singletons. V lost 5 bases and J lost 5, with 10 bases in between. Germline assignment: CDR1 SEHNR and CDR2 FQNEAQ (reference sequence). The CDR3 totals 13 residues. This sample was taken from a study of OX40 agonist ivuxolimab in advanced cancers. Whole-study context: Those treated in dose escalation had hepatocellular carcinoma, melanoma, renal cell cancer or head and neck cancer. Eligibility rules accepted prior anti-PD-1, anti-PD-L1 or anti-CTLA-4 therapy, and under 45% had some. Of the patients, three showed partial responses, one with hepatocellular carcinoma and two with cutaneous melanoma. The study's findings and limits: Average numbers of expanded clones were greater in CD8+ T cells than in CD4+.

The clonotype originates from an adult with an advanced solid tumor such as melanoma, head and neck, liver or kidney cancer. The chain joins TRBV7-9 to TRBJ2-1; a weak D match, TRBD1 (5 bases). Sequences were derived from CD4+ or CD8+ T cells sorted from blood, sampled in a trial of the OX40 agonist ivuxolimab. The DNA of the CDR3 is TGTGCCAGCAGCCCCACCAGGGACAATGAGCAGTTCTTC. The encoded protein is CASSPTRDNEQFF.